What follows describes a single TCR beta chain. This sample is part of a study of blood T cell repertoires in COVID-19. Germline CDR1 reads SGHVS; CDR2 reads FQNEAQ. The CDR3 runs 11 residues. The V end lost 5 bases, the J end lost 7 bases, and 9 bases lay between the germline ends. TCRdb keeps only in-frame clones here, not all; method: immunoSEQ multiplex PCR. The profile shows some 110,000 clones, approximately 72% of them singletons. This chain links TRBV7-8 with TRBJ2-7; D gene uncertain. This receptor was taken from a woman between 65 and 79 years old with acute or convalescent COVID-19. Sequences were obtained from peripheral blood. CDR3 sequence: CASSLPGEQYF. The CDR3 DNA reads as TGTGCCAGCAGCCTGCCCGGGGAGCAGTACTTC.